This T cell receptor (beta chain) derives from a study of blood T cell repertoires in COVID-19 (dated by TCRdb to 2018 to 2021). Some background on the complete study: Collaborator samples came from the United States, Italy and Spain and covered acute and convalescent phases of COVID-19. The prospective study material was composed of cDNA or gDNA derived from T cells, B-cell-depleted T cells, or PBMCs. Subjects who had been exposed to COVID-19, were actively infected with it, or had recovered from it provided the deeply sampled blood TCRbeta repertoires that made up the dataset. The repertoires were made available in a free public database intended to serve as a resource for research on the immune response to SARS-CoV-2. The samples were drawn from the first 160 participants of the ongoing ImmuneRACE study and from under 1,500 subjects provided by 6 global collaborators. The sample metadata nearly always contained a de-identified subject ID, COVID-19 status, age in years and sex. Where available, HLA class I and class II types were obtained from metadata supplied by the sample provider rather than from assay-based typing. Points the paper makes about the study in general: How much clinical and demographic metadata was included differed by source and by participant, and the metadata was provided uncurated.

On this clone: Its antigen specificity is not known. It has no much larger one-base neighbor in the sample; base qualities were not kept.

As encoded in the germline V gene, CDR1 is LGHNA while CDR2 is YNFKEQ. The CDR3 runs 15 amino acids, cysteine and phenylalanine included. The sequence is cut down to CDR3 DNA, 45 bases in frame from base 1. V lost 0 bases and J lost 3 bases, and the count of bases not matched to a germline gene is 4. Participants in the prospective study were enrolled through a virtual design, were aged roughly 18 to 100 years, and lived in roughly 24 United States geographic areas. In the prospective study, participants were assigned to cohorts based on the clinical history participants reported in a screening survey and a study questionnaire. Each participant in the prospective study had whole blood, serum and a nasopharyngeal or oropharyngeal swab collected by mobile phlebotomists. Additional blood draws and questionnaires over an approximately two-month period could optionally be provided by prospective study participants. Before DNA extraction, prospective study blood samples were shipped either frozen or at room temperature.

TCRbeta CDR3 regions were amplified from genomic DNA using the immunoSEQ Assay, a bias-controlled multiplex PCR. In the original analysis: The number of nucleated cells in each sample was estimated by amplification of reference gene primers within the assay. To quantify the absolute abundance of each unique TCRbeta CDR3 rearrangement, sequence reads were collapsed and filtered. For each sample, productive Simpson clonality was calculated by taking the square root of Simpson's diversity index across productive rearrangements. Held by TCRdb, this immuneACCESS table contains in-frame sequences only and omits some clones. Under half of the omission traces to an unresolved V gene where checked; the cause of the rest is unknown. V and J calls and clone size follow that table, whereas D and trimming were derived from the DNA. Present in this sample are roughly 220,000 clones, about 80% of which were seen just once. The ten largest clones take up approximately 1.4% of the sample.

Sequencing was done on a sample of PBMCs or T cells enriched from blood (not recorded which). The sequence joins TRBV4-2 to TRBJ2-7; 8 junctional bases match TRBD2. This TCR came from a woman aged 40 to 50 with acute COVID-19. This receptor carries the CDR3 CASSQDRTSFYEQYF. The nucleotides are TGTGCCAGCAGCCAAGATCGGACTAGCTTCTACGAGCAGTACTTC.